This TCR beta chain came from a study of blood T cell repertoires in COVID-19. Study background: The analysed material was cDNA or gDNA that came from T cells, B-cell-depleted T cells, or PBMCs.

Some clones are missing from TCRdb's copy, which holds only in-frame ones; the method was immunoSEQ multiplex PCR. The sample includes hundreds of thousands of clones, roughly 90% seen only once; the top ten take over 1.3%. The CDR3 runs to 15 residues. With 4 bases clipped from V and 4 bases from J, the junction kept 10 bases outside the gene matches. CDR1 is SGHNT and CDR2 is YYREEE in the germline V gene (reference sequence). The clonotype comes from a woman aged 25 to 39 with active or convalescent COVID-19. The V and J genes are TRBV5-4 and TRBJ1-2, with 7 positions matching TRBD1. The sample was peripheral blood. In nucleotides, the CDR3 is TGTGCCAGCAGCCGACCGGGACAGTTGAGCTATGGCTACACCTTC. Translating gives CASSRPGQLSYGYTF.